The text below deals with one T cell receptor (beta chain). Antigen specificity is unknown. CDR1 WSHSY and CDR2 SAAADI come from the germline V gene. The V gene end was trimmed by 6 bases and the J gene end by 2 bases; junction bases not matched to a gene: 6. The CDR3 is made up of 14 amino acids. This specimen belongs to a study of T cell responses to AZD1222 COVID-19 vaccine. Overall study results and limits: Repertoires were collected only later (after the peak T cell response had occurred).

Sequenced by immunoSEQ multiplex PCR; TCRdb stores in-frame clones only, minus some. The table lists tens of thousands of clones, roughly 84% of them singletons. V is TRBV10-2 and J is TRBJ2-7, with 8 bases identical to TRBD1. This material consisted of peripheral blood, taken on day 0 of AZD1222 vaccination. This TCR derives from an adult in good health. The CDR3 reads CASRVGQGAYEQYF. CDR3 coding DNA: TGCGCCAGCAGGGTTGGACAGGGAGCCTACGAGCAGTACTTC.